The 5 T cell receptor beta chains given below trace back to one sample, sequenced in a study of beta chain features in type 1 diabetes. Expressed TCRB transcripts got sequenced, as all isolated RNA was reverse transcribed. Produced via immunoSEQ multiplex PCR; TCRdb's table is partial and in-frame only. The table includes about 900,000 clones, roughly 17% detected once. The sequenced material came from naive CD4+ T cells from blood. The receptors here all came from a woman under 30 in good health.

This clone was picked up a small number of times. The V call is TRBV10-3, the J call TRBJ1-2; 8 bases agree with TRBD1. V trimming: 10 bases; J trimming: 2 bases; junction bases outside the gene matches: 9. The CDR3 has 14 amino acids. Germline-derived CDR1 and CDR2 are ENHRY and SYGVKD. The CDR3 loop reads CATRGQGGNYGYTF. CDR3 in DNA: TGTGCCACCCGTGGACAGGGTGGAAACTATGGCTACACCTTC.

The V gene is TRBV2, the J gene TRBJ2-1; D is unclear. CDR1 is SNHLY, CDR2 FYNNEI, per germline. This CDR3 contains 14 residues. V was clipped by 4 bases and J by 4 bases, with 11 bases between them. Here the CDR3 reads CASSAATFYNEQFF. The CDR3 bases are TGTGCCAGCAGTGCGGCGACTTTTTACAATGAGCAGTTCTTC.

This clone was seen a few times. The chain recombines TRBV27 with TRBJ2-7; D not certain. The CDR3 is made up of 15 amino acids. V lost 5 bases, J lost 3 bases, and 17 bases lay in between. Germline V lookup: CDR1 MNHEY, CDR2 SMNVEV (reference sequence). The CDR3 region is CASSPDHLGDYEQYF. Written as DNA, the CDR3 is TGTGCCAGCAGTCCCGACCACTTAGGAGACTACGAGCAGTACTTC.

This clone was observed a handful of times. This chain uses TRBV5-1 with TRBJ2-1; TRBD2 matches 9 bases. V trimming: 4 bases; J trimming: 0 bases; junction bases outside the gene matches: 5. This CDR3 has 16 residues. Looked up from germline, CDR1 is SGHRS and CDR2 is YFSETQ. CDR3 amino acids: CASSPVSGSSYNEQFF. The DNA for the CDR3 is TGCGCCAGCAGCCCGGTTAGCGGGAGCTCCTACAATGAGCAGTTCTTC.

This clone was recorded a few times. V usage is TRBV7-9 and J usage is TRBJ2-7, with D perhaps assigned TRBD1 or TRBD2 (6 bases each). Germline values: CDR1 SEHNR, CDR2 FQNEAQ (reference sequence). Trimming removed 5 bases from V and 6 bases from J, with 20 bases in between. CDR3 size: 15 residues. The chain's CDR3 is CASSTNFGGAGEQYF. The CDR3 region has the DNA TGTGCCAGCAGCACGAATTTCGGGGGCGCGGGCGAGCAGTACTTC.